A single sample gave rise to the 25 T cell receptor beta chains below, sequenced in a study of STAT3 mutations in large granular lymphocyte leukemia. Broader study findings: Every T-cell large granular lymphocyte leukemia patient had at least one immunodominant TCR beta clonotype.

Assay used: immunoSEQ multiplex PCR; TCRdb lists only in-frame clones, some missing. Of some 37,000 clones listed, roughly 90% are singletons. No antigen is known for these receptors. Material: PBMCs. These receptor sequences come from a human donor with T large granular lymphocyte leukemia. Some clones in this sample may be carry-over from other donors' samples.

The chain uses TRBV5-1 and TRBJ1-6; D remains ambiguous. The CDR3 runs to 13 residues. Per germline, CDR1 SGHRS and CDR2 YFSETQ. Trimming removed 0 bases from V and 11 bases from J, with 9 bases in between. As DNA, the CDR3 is TGCGCCAGCAGCTTGGCGGCTCCTCCACCCCTCCACTTT. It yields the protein CASSLAAPPPLHF. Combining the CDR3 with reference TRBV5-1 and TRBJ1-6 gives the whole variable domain KAGVTQTPRYLIKTRGQQVTLSCSPISGHRSVSWYQQTPGQGLQFLFEYFSETQRNKGNFPGRFSGRQFSNSRSEMNVSTLELGDSALYLCASSLAAPPPLHFGNGTRLTVT.

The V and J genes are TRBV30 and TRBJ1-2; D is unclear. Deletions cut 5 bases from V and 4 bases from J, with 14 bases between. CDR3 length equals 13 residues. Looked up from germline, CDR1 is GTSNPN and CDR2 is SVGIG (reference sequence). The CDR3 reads CAWSGVLGYGYTF. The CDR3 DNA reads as TGTGCCTGGTCCGGGGTACTTGGCTATGGCTACACCTTC.

This CDR3 is CASSLGGYSTDTQYF. The CDR3 nucleotides read TGTGCCAGCAGCTTAGGTGGCTATAGCACAGATACGCAGTATTTT. The chain links TRBV7-6 to TRBJ2-3; unclear D gene. CDR1 is SGHVS and CDR2 is FNYEAQ in the germline V gene. The CDR3 spans 15 residues. The ends were cut back, 1 base at V and 0 bases at J, with 8 bases in the middle.

CDR3 region: CASSSLTGLPPYEQYF. DNA for the CDR3: TGTGCCAGCAGTTCCCTGACAGGCTTACCCCCCTACGAGCAGTACTTC. This sequence joins TRBV4-2 and TRBJ2-7; D may be TRBD1 (6 bases). CDR1 LGHNA and CDR2 YNFKEQ come from the germline V gene. The CDR3 runs to 16 residues. The germline V and J ends were trimmed by 6 bases and 2 bases, with 20 bases remaining between them.

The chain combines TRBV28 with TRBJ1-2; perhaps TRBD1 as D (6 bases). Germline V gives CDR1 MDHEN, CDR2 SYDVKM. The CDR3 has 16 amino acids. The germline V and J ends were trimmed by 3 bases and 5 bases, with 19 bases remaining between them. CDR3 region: CASSFVKGGRTYGYTF. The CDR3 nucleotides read TGTGCCAGCAGTTTTGTGAAAGGGGGGCGCACTTATGGCTACACCTTC.

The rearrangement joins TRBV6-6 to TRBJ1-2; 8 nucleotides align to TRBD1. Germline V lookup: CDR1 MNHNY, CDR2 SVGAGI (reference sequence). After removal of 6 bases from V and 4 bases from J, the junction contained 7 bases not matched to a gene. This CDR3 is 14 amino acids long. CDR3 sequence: CASRSRTGPYGYTF. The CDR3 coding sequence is TGTGCCAGCAGATCCAGGACAGGGCCCTATGGCTACACCTTC.

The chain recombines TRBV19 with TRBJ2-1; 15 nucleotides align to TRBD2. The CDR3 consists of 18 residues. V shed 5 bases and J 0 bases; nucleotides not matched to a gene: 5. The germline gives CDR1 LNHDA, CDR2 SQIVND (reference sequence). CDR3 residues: CASSPGTSGGSSYNEQFF. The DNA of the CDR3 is TGTGCCAGTAGTCCCGGGACTAGCGGGGGGTCCTCCTACAATGAGCAGTTCTTC.

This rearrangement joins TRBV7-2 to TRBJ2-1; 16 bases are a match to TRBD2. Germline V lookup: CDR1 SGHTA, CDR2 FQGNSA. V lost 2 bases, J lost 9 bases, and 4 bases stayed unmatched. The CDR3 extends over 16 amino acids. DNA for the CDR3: TGTGCCAGCAGCTTATCGGGACTAGCGGGGGGGCCTGAGCAGTTCTTC. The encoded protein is CASSLSGLAGGPEQFF.

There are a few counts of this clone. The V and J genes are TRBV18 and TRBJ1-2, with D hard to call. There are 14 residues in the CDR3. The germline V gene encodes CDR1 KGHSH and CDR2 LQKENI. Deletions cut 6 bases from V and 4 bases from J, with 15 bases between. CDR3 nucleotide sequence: TGTGCCAGCTCCCCGCAAAGCCAGTCCTATGGCTACACCTTC. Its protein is CASSPQSQSYGYTF.

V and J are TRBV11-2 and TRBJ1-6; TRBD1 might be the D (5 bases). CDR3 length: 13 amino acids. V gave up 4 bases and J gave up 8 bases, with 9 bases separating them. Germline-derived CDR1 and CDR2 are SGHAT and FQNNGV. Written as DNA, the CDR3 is TGTGCCAGCAGCTCCGGGGCTTATTCACCCCTCCACTTT. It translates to CASSSGAYSPLHF.

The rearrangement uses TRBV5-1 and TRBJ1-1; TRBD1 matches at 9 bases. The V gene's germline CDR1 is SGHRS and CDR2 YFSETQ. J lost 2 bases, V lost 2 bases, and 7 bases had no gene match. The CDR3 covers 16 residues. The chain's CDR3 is CASSLSPGQGNTEAFF. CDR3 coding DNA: TGCGCCAGCAGCTTATCCCCGGGACAGGGAAACACTGAAGCTTTCTTT.

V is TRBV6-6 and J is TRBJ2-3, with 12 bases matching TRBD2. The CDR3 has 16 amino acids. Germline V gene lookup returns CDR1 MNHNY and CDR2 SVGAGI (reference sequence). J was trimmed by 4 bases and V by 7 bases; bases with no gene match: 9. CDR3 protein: CASNKPGLAGADTQYF. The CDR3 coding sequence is TGTGCCAGCAACAAACCGGGACTAGCGGGCGCAGATACGCAGTATTTT.

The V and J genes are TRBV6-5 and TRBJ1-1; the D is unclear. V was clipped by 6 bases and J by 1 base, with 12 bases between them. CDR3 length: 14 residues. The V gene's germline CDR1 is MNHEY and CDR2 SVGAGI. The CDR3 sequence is CASRVGISNTEAFF. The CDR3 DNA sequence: TGTGCCAGCAGAGTAGGGATCTCGAACACTGAAGCTTTCTTT.

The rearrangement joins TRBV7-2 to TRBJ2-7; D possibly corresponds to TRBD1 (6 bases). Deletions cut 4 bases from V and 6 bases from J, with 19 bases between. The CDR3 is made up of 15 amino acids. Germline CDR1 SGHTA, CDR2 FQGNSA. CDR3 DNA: TGTGCCAGCAGCTCCGACAGGATTGTGGGGCCCGAGCAGTACTTC. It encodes CASSSDRIVGPEQYF.

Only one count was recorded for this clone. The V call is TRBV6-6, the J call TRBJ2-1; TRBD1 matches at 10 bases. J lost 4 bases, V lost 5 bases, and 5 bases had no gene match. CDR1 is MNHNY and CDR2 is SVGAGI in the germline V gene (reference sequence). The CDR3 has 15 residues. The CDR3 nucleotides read TGTGCCAGCAGTCGAGACAGGGGGCTGTACAATGAGCAGTTCTTC. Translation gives CASSRDRGLYNEQFF.

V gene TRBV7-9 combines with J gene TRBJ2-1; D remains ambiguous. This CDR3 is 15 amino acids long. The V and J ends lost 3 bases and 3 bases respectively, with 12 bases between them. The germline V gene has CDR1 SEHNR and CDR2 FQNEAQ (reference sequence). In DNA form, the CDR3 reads TGTGCCAGCAGCTTGTCCCTCCCGCTCTACAATGAGCAGTTCTTC. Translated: CASSLSLPLYNEQFF.

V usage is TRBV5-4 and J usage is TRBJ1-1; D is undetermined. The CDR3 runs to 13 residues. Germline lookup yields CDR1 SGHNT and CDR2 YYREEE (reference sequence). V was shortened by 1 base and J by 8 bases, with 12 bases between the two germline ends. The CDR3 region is CASSLNRVNEAFF. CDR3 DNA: TGTGCCAGCAGCTTGAATCGGGTCAACGAAGCTTTCTTT.

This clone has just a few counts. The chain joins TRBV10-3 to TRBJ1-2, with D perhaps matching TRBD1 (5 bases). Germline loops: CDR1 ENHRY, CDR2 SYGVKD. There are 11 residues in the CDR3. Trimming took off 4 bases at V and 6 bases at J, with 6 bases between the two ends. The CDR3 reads CAISGGDGYTF. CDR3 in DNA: TGTGCCATCAGTGGAGGGGATGGCTACACCTTC.

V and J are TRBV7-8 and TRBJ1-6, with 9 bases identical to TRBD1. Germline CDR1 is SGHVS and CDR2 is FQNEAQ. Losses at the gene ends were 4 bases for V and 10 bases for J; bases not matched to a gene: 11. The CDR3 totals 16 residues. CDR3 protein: CASSSRDRVGESPLHF. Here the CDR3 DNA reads TGTGCCAGCAGCTCGAGGGACAGGGTGGGAGAATCACCCCTCCACTTT.

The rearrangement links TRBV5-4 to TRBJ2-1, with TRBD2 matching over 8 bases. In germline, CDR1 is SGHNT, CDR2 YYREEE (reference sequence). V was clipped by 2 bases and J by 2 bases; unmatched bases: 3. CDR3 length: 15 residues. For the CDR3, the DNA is TGTGCCAGCAGCTTCGGCGGGGGGCCCTACAATGAGCAGTTCTTC. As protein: CASSFGGGPYNEQFF.

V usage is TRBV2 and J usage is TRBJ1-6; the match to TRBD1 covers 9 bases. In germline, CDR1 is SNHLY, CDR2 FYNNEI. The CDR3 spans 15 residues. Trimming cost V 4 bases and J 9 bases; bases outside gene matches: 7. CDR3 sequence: CASSGAGQGRSPLHF. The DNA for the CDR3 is TGTGCCAGCAGTGGGGCCGGACAGGGGCGTTCACCCCTCCACTTT.

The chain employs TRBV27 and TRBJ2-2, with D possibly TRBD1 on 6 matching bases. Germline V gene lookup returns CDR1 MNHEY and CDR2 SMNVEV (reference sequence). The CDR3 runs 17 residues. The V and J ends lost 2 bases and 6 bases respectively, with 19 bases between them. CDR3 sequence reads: CASSLGQGKSLAGELFF. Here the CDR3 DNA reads TGTGCCAGCAGTTTAGGGCAGGGGAAATCTTTGGCCGGGGAGCTGTTTTTT.

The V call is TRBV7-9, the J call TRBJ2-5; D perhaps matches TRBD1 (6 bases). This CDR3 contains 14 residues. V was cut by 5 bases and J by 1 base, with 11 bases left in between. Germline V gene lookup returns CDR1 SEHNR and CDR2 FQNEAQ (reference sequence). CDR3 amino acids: CASSRQGLQETQYF. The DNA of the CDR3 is TGTGCCAGCAGCCGCCAGGGGCTCCAAGAGACCCAGTACTTC.

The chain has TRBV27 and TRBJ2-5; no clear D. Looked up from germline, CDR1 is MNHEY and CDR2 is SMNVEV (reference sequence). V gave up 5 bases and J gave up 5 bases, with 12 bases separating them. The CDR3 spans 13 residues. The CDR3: CASSVRRRETQYF. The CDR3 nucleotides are TGTGCCAGCAGTGTCAGGCGTCGGGAGACCCAGTACTTC.

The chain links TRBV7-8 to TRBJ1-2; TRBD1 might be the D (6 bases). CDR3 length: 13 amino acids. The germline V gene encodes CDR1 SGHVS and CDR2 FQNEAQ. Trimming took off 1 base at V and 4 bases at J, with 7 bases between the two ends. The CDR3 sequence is CASSLGDTYGYTF. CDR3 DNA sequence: TGTGCCAGCAGCTTAGGGGACACCTATGGCTACACCTTC.